This TCR beta chain was retrieved from a study of CD8 T cells in Susac syndrome. This clonotype was counted a single time. The CDR3 extends over 14 amino acids. V was pared by 6 bases and J by 8 bases, with 6 bases of the junction left unmatched. Germline V lookup: CDR1 LGHDT, CDR2 YNNKEL (reference sequence). Reverse transcription used 0.5 to 1 ug RNA and random hexamers. From the immunoSEQ multiplex PCR reads, TCRdb called clonotypes with MiXCR, one entry per CDR3 protein. The data show around 110,000 distinct CDR3 sequences, over 90% seen once. The V gene is TRBV3-1, the J gene TRBJ2-1; 11 bases are shared with TRBD2. The source is a human donor with Susac syndrome. Sequenced sample: CD8+ T cells from PBMCs. CDR3 amino acids: CASRASGGKDEQFF. The CDR3 DNA follows: TGTGCCAGCAGGGCTAGCGGGGGGAAAGATGAGCAGTTCTTC.